This T cell receptor (beta chain) was obtained from a study of Tregs in tolerant kidney transplant recipients. On the study more broadly: Recipients received nonmyeloablative bone marrow transplants from related graft donors, with transient mixed chimerism.

Thawed PBMCs were FACS-sorted into unstimulated CD4+CD25+CD127- regulatory T cells, CD4+CD25- non-regulatory cells, CD4 and CD8 cells. Using immunoSEQ multiplex PCR, the repertoire was profiled, and TCRdb retains in-frame clones only, with some absent. The profile shows 75,000 to 80,000 clones, approximately 90% of them singletons. The length of the CDR3 is 14 residues. The ends were cut back, 1 base at V and 5 bases at J, with 12 bases in the middle. Germline lookup yields CDR1 SGHRS and CDR2 YFSETQ. This clonotype originated in a human donor who received a combined kidney and bone marrow transplant. The rearrangement uses TRBV5-1 and TRBJ1-1; weak D call: TRBD1 (5 bases). The sequenced sample was Tregs from blood, obtained before the transplant. CDR3 in amino acids: CASSLRGADTEAFF. DNA for the CDR3: TGCGCCAGCAGCTTGAGGGGCGCGGATACTGAAGCTTTCTTT.